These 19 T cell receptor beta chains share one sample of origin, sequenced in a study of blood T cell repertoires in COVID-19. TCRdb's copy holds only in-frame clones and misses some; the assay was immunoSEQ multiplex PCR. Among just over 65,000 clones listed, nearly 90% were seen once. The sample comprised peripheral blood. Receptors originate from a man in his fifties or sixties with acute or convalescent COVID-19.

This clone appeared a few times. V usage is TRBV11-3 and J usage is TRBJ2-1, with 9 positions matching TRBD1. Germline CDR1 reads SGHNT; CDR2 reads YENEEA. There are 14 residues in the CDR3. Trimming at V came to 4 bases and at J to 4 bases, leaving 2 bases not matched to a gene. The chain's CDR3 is CASSSGQGYNEQFF. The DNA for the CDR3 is TGTGCCAGCAGCTCCGGACAGGGGTACAATGAGCAGTTCTTC.

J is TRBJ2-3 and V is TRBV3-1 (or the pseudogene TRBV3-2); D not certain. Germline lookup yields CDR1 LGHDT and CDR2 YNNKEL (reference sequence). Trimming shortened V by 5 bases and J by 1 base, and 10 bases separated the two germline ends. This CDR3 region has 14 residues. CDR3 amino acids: CASSTSLRTDTQYF. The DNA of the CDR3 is TGTGCCAGCAGCACTTCATTACGCACAGATACGCAGTATTTT.

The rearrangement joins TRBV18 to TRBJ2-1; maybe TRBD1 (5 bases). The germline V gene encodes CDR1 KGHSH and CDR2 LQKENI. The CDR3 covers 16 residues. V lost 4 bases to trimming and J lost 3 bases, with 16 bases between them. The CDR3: CASSLTGASLYNEQFF. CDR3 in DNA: TGTGCCAGCTCACTCACAGGCGCGTCCCTCTACAATGAGCAGTTCTTC.

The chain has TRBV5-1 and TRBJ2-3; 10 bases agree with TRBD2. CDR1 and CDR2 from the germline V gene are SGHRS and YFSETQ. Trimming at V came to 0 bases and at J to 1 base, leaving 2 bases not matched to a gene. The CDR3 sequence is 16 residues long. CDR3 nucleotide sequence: TGCGCCAGCAGCTTGGACGGGACTAGCGGCACAGATACGCAGTATTTT. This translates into CASSLDGTSGTDTQYF. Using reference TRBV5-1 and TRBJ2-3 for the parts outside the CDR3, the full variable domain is KAGVTQTPRYLIKTRGQQVTLSCSPISGHRSVSWYQQTPGQGLQFLFEYFSETQRNKGNFPGRFSGRQFSNSRSEMNVSTLELGDSALYLCASSLDGTSGTDTQYFGPGTRLTVL.

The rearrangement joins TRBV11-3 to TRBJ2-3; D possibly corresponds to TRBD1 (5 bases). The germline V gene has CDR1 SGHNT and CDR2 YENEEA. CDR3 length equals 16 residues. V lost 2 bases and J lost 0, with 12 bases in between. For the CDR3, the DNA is TGTGCCAGCAGCTTAAGGGGAAGTATGAGCACAGATACGCAGTATTTT. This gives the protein CASSLRGSMSTDTQYF.

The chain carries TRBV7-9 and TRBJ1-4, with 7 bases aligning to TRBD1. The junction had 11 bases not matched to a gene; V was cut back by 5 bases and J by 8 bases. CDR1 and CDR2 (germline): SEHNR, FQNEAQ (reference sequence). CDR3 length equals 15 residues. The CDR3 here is CASSTGQVGVEKLFF. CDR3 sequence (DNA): TGTGCCAGCAGCACCGGACAGGTCGGGGTAGAAAAACTGTTTTTT.

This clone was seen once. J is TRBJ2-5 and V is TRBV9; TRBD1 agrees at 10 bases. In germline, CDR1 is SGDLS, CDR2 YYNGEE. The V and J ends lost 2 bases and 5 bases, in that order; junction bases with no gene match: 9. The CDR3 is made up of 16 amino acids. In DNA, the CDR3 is TGTGCCAGCAGCGTTACCGGGACAGGGGCATGGGAGACCCAGTACTTC. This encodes CASSVTGTGAWETQYF. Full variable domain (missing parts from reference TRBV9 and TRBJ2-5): DSGVTQTPKHLITATGQRVTLRCSPRSGDLSVYWYQQSLDQGLQFLIQYYNGEERAKGNILERFSAQQFPDLHSELNLSSLELGDSALYFCASSVTGTGAWETQYFGPGTRLLVL.

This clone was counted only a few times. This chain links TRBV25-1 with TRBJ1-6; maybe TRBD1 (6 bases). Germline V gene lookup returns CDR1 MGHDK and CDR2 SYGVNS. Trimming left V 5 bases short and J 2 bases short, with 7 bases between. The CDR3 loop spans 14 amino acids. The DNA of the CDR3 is TGTGCCAGCAGTCGGACAGCCTATAATTCACCCCTCCACTTT. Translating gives CASSRTAYNSPLHF.

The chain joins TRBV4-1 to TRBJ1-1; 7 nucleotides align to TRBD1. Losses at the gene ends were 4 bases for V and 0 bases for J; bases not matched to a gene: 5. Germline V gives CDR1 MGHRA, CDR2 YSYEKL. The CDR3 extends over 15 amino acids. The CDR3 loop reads CASSPRQGMNTEAFF. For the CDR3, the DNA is TGCGCCAGCAGCCCCCGACAGGGAATGAACACTGAAGCTTTCTTT.

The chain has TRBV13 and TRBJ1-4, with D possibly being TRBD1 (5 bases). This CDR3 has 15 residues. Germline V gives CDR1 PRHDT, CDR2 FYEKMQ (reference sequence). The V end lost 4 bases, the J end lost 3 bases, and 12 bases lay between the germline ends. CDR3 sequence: CASSSGQVSNEKLFF. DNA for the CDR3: TGTGCCAGCAGCTCCGGACAAGTCTCTAATGAAAAACTGTTTTTT. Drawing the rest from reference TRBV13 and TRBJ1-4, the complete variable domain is AAGVIQSPRHLIKEKRETATLKCYPIPRHDTVYWYQQGPGQDPQFLISFYEKMQSDKGSIPDRFSAQQFSDYHSELNMSSLELGDSALYFCASSSGQVSNEKLFFGSGTQLSVL.

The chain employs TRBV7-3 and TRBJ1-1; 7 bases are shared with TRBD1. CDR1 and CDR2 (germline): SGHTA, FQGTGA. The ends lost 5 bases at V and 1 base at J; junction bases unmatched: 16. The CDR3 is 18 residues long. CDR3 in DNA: TGTGCCAGCAGCGCACCCCTTGTCCCGGGACAGAAGAACACTGAAGCTTTCTTT. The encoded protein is CASSAPLVPGQKNTEAFF. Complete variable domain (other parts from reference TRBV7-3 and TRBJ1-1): GAGVSQTPSNKVTEKGKYVELRCDPISGHTALYWYRQSLGQGPEFLIYFQGTGAADDSGLPNDRFFAVRPEGSVSTLKIQRTERGDSAVYLCASSAPLVPGQKNTEAFFGQGTRLTVV.

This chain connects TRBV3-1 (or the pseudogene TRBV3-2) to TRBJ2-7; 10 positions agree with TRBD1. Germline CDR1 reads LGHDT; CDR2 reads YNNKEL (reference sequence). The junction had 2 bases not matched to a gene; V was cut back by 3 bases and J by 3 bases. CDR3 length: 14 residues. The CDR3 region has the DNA TGTGCCAGCAGCCAGGGACAGGGGAGCTACGAGCAGTACTTC. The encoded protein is CASSQGQGSYEQYF.

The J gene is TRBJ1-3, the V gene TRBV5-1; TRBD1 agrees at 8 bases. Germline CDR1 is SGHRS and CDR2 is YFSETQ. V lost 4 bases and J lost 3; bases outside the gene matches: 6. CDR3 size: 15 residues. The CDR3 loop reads CASSPGTGLGNTIYF. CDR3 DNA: TGCGCCAGCAGCCCGGGGACAGGCCTTGGAAACACCATATATTTT.

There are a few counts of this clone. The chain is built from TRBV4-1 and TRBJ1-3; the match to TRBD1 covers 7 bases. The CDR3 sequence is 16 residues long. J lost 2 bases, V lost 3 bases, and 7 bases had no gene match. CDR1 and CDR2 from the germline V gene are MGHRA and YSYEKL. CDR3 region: CASSQRQGRTGNTIYF. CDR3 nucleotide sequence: TGCGCCAGCAGCCAGCGACAGGGTAGGACTGGAAACACCATATATTTT.

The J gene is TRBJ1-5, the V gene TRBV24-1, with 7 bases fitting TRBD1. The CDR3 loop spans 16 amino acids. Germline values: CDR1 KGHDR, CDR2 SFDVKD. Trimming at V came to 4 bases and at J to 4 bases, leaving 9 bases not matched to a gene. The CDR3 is CATSDRRGTMNQPQHF. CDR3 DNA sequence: TGTGCCACCAGTGACCGCAGGGGGACGATGAATCAGCCCCAGCATTTT.

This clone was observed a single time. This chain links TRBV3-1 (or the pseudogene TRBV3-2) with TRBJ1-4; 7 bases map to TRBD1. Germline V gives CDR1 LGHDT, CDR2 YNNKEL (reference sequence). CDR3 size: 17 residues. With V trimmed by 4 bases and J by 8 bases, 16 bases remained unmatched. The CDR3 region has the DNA TGTGCCAGCAGCCCTCAGACGACAGGGCCCTTTGGGGAAAAACTGTTTTTT. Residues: CASSPQTTGPFGEKLFF.

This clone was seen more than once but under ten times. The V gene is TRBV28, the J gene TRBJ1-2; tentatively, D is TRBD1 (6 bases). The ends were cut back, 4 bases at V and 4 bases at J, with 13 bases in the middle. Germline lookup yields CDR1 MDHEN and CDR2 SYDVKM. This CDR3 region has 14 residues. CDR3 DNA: TGTGCCAGCAGTTCGGCAGGGGTTGGCTATGGCTACACCTTC. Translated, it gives CASSSAGVGYGYTF.

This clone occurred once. CDR3 sequence (DNA): TGTGCCAGCAGCCCAGGGGAGGGACGCGGAGCTTTCTTT. Encoded protein: CASSPGEGRGAFF. The genes are TRBV2 and TRBJ1-1; tentative D call: TRBD1 (6 bases). Trimming shortened V by 6 bases and J by 10 bases, and 18 bases separated the two germline ends. Per germline, CDR1 SNHLY and CDR2 FYNNEI. This CDR3 spans 13 amino acids.

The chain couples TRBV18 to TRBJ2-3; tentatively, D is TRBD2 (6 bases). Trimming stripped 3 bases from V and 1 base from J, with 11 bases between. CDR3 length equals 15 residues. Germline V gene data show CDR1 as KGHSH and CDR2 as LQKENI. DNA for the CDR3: TGTGCCAGCTCACCCCTGGGGGGAGGCACAGATACGCAGTATTTT. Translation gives CASSPLGGGTDTQYF.